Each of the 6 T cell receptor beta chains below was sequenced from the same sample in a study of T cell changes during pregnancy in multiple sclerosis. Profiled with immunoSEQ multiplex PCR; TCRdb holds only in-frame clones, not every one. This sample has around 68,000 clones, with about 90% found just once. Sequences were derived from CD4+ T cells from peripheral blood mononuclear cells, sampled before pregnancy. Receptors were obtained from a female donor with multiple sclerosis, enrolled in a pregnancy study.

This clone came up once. CDR3 loop: CASSSREKAGGPPYEQYF. The CDR3 region has the DNA TGTGCCAGCAGCTCAAGGGAAAAAGCGGGAGGGCCCCCCTACGAGCAGTACTTC. The rearrangement uses TRBV7-3 and TRBJ2-5; 10 bases are a match to TRBD2. The tail of the sequence fits TRBJ2-7 better, so the J call may be wrong. CDR1 is SGHTA and CDR2 is FQGTGA in the germline V gene. The CDR3 consists of 18 residues.

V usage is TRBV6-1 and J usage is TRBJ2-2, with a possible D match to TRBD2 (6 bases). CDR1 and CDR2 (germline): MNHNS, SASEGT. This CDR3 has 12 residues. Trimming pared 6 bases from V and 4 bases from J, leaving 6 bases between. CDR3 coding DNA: TGTGCCAGCAGGGAGGGCACCGGGGAGCTGTTTTTT. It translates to CASREGTGELFF.

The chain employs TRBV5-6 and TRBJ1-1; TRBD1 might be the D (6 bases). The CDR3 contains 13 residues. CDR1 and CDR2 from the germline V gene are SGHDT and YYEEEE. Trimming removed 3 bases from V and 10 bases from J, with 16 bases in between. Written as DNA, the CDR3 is TGTGCCAGCAGCTATGTAGACAGGTCCGGAGCTTTCTTT. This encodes CASSYVDRSGAFF.

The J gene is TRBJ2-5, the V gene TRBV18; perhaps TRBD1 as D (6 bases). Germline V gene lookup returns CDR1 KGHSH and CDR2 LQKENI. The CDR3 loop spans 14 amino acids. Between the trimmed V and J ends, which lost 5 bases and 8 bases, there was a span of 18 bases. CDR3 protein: CASSASGTDRTQYF. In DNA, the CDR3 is TGTGCCAGCTCAGCATCCGGGACGGACAGAACCCAGTACTTC.

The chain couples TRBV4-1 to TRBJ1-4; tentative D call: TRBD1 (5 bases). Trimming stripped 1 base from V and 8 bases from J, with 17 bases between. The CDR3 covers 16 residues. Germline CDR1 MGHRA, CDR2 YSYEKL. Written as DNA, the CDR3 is TGCGCCAGCAGCCAAGGGGGGTCCGGGGAGGGAGAAAAACTGTTTTTT. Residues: CASSQGGSGEGEKLFF.

For the CDR3, the DNA is TGTGCCTGGGCGCCTAGCGGGAGATCAGATACGCAGTATTTT. Translated: CAWAPSGRSDTQYF. V usage is TRBV30 and J usage is TRBJ2-3; 10 bases fit TRBD2. This CDR3 contains 14 residues. Germline V gives CDR1 GTSNPN, CDR2 SVGIG (reference sequence). V was clipped by 5 bases and J by 4 bases; unmatched bases: 6.